The sequence of this T cell receptor beta chain was determined in a study of human T cells and chemical hapten exposure. Study-level background: Slight volume differences across pooled libraries mainly accounted for varying per-sample TCR yields.

Time point indicated: patch test 1, 2 weeks after DPC sensitization. Noted treatment: therapeutic diphenylcyclopropenone sensitization with weekly scalp DPC. TCRdb passed the RACE reads through MiXCR, listing each CDR3 protein once. The repertoire holds nearly 350,000 distinct CDR3 sequences, 5.5% to 8% seen once, with 7% to 10% in the top ten. The CDR3 is made up of 16 amino acids. Trimming stripped 5 bases from V and 3 bases from J, with 18 bases between. CDR1 SGHTA and CDR2 FQGNSA come from the germline V gene. This sequence joins TRBV7-2 and TRBJ2-3; tentatively, D is TRBD1 or TRBD2 (5 bases each). The TCR originated in a young woman with alopecia areata. Some clones in this sample may be carry-over from other donors' samples. The sequences come from whole blood, collected in connection with sensitization to the hapten diphenylcyclopropenone (DPC). The CDR3 spells CASSRMGGPGTDTQYF. CDR3 sequence (DNA): TGTGCCAGCAGCCGTATGGGCGGGCCAGGGACAGATACGCAGTATTTT.